This TCR beta chain came from a study of identical twins. The cDNA had a unique molecular identifier and a template-switch universal primer site. TCRdb reanalysed the 5' RACE reads using MiXCR and keeps one entry per CDR3 protein. The table shows around 250,000 distinct CDR3 sequences, with about 13% occurring only once. Germline V lookup: CDR1 SGHKS, CDR2 YYEKEE (reference sequence). The CDR3 spans 14 residues. Trimming shortened V by 2 bases and J by 8 bases, and 11 bases separated the two germline ends. Whole-study findings and limits: Modelling approaches yielded underestimates of out-of-frame TCR alpha sharing between monozygotic twins.

This clonotype has ten or more counts. The antigen remains unidentified. These data are also associated with another study on yellow fever vaccine responses in identical twins.

The V and J genes are TRBV5-5 and TRBJ1-6; D is uncertain. The clonotype originates from a woman aged 18-29 years in good health. Sequenced input: memory (CD45RO+) T cells sorted from blood. The CDR3 loop reads CASSLRGSDSPLHF. CDR3 nucleotide sequence: TGTGCCAGCAGCTTACGGGGTTCGGATTCACCCCTCCACTTT.